The next 27 T cell receptor beta chains were all read from a single sample in a study of OX40 agonist ivuxolimab in advanced cancers. Profiling relied on immunoSEQ multiplex PCR, and the TCRdb table lists in-frame clones only, not all of them. The data show 70,000 to 80,000 clones, more than 85% seen once. The specimen was CD4+ or CD8+ T cells sorted from blood, collected in a trial of the OX40 agonist ivuxolimab. The receptors come from an adult with an advanced solid tumor such as melanoma, head and neck, liver or kidney cancer.

The chain carries TRBV6-5 and TRBJ1-2, with 8 bases fitting TRBD1. V was pared by 2 bases and J by 7 bases, with 6 bases of the junction left unmatched. The germline V gene has CDR1 MNHEY and CDR2 SVGAGI. This CDR3 contains 14 residues. CDR3 nucleotides: TGTGCCAGCAGTTACCAGGGGGCGGAGGGTGGCTACACCTTC. It yields the protein CASSYQGAEGGYTF.

The chain recombines TRBV6-1 with TRBJ2-5; D might be TRBD2 (5 bases). The V gene's germline CDR1 is MNHNS and CDR2 SASEGT. Trimming took off 2 bases at V and 0 bases at J, with 7 bases between the two ends. The CDR3 contains 14 residues. The CDR3 coding sequence is TGTGCCAGCAGTGAAAGAGGGAACCAAGAGACCCAGTACTTC. Its translation is CASSERGNQETQYF.

The rearrangement uses TRBV14 and TRBJ1-4; 8 positions match TRBD1. The V segment lost 0 bases and the J segment 3 bases; nucleotides outside the gene matches: 0. Per the germline V gene, CDR1 is SGHDN and CDR2 is FVKESK. CDR3 size: 15 residues. The CDR3 nucleotides are TGTGCCAGCAGCCAAGAACAGGGGGCTAATGAAAAACTGTTTTTT. This encodes CASSQEQGANEKLFF.

The chain has TRBV6-5 and TRBJ2-3; D gene ambiguous. CDR1 and CDR2 (germline): MNHEY, SVGAGI. There are 14 residues in the CDR3. V dropped 0 bases and J dropped 4 bases, with 8 bases sitting between them. CDR3: CASSYSAGSDTQYF. The CDR3 bases are TGTGCCAGCAGTTACTCGGCCGGGTCAGATACGCAGTATTTT.

This clone was observed once. The genes are TRBV25-1 and TRBJ1-5, with D hard to call. This CDR3 has 13 residues. With 4 bases removed from V and 3 bases from J, the gap between germline ends came to 7 bases. Germline-derived CDR1 and CDR2 are MGHDK and SYGVNS. The CDR3 DNA reads as TGTGCCAGCAGTGGGGGATTCAATCAGCCCCAGCATTTT. Encoded protein: CASSGGFNQPQHF.

The genes are TRBV6-1 and TRBJ1-5; D is perhaps TRBD1 (5 bases). The CDR3 consists of 15 residues. V was cut by 6 bases and J by 4 bases, with 16 bases left in between. Germline assignment: CDR1 MNHNS and CDR2 SASEGT. The DNA for the CDR3 is TGTGCCAGCAGGGCCGAAGGGGCTCGGAATCAGCCCCAGCATTTT. Encoded protein: CASRAEGARNQPQHF.

This clone came up once. The chain has TRBV4-1 and TRBJ2-5; TRBD2 matches 8 bases. This CDR3 comprises 16 residues. The V segment lost 0 bases and the J segment 5 bases; nucleotides outside the gene matches: 8. Germline assignment: CDR1 MGHRA and CDR2 YSYEKL. As DNA, the CDR3 is TGCGCCAGCAGCCAAGATGCGAGCGGGAGTAGGGAGACCCAGTACTTC. Its translation is CASSQDASGSRETQYF.

The genes are TRBV28 and TRBJ2-7; 12 nucleotides align to TRBD2. Losses at the gene ends were 1 base for V and 2 bases for J; bases not matched to a gene: 9. The CDR3 covers 18 residues. Germline V gene lookup returns CDR1 MDHEN and CDR2 SYDVKM. This CDR3 reads CASSLLGLASGGAYEQYF. CDR3 in DNA: TGTGCCAGCAGTTTATTGGGACTTGCTAGCGGGGGGGCCTACGAGCAGTACTTC.

The chain employs TRBV9 and TRBJ1-2; maybe TRBD1 (6 bases). Trimming removed 4 bases from V and 2 bases from J, with 18 bases in between. CDR3 length: 16 amino acids. Germline V lookup: CDR1 SGDLS, CDR2 YYNGEE. The CDR3 loop reads CASSSPGAGVNYGYTF. CDR3 sequence (DNA): TGTGCCAGCAGCTCCCCTGGGGCAGGGGTGAACTATGGCTACACCTTC. Variable domain in full (rest from reference TRBV9 and TRBJ1-2): DSGVTQTPKHLITATGQRVTLRCSPRSGDLSVYWYQQSLDQGLQFLIQYYNGEERAKGNILERFSAQQFPDLHSELNLSSLELGDSALYFCASSSPGAGVNYGYTFGSGTRLTVV.

The chain combines TRBV6-6 with TRBJ1-5; tentatively, D is TRBD1 (5 bases). Germline loops: CDR1 MNHNY, CDR2 SVGAGI (reference sequence). V was cut by 4 bases and J by 6 bases, with 13 bases left in between. The CDR3 is made up of 14 amino acids. CDR3 nucleotides: TGTGCCAGCAGTTCGCCCGGGGGGGGTCAGCCCCAGCATTTT. Translated, it gives CASSSPGGGQPQHF.

The chain joins TRBV13 to TRBJ2-3, with D perhaps TRBD1 or TRBD2 (5 bases each). V lost 5 bases to trimming and J lost 0 bases, with 27 bases between them. The CDR3 spans 20 residues. Germline V gene lookup returns CDR1 PRHDT and CDR2 FYEKMQ (reference sequence). This chain's CDR3 is CASSGRDPDIGHTSTDTQYF. Written as DNA, the CDR3 is TGTGCCAGCAGCGGCCGGGACCCGGACATTGGACACACTAGCACAGATACGCAGTATTTT.

The V call is TRBV18, the J call TRBJ2-7, with TRBD2 matching over 8 bases. This CDR3 has 16 residues. Germline CDR1 is KGHSH and CDR2 is LQKENI. V trimming: 3 bases; J trimming: 2 bases; junction bases outside the gene matches: 9. CDR3 nucleotide sequence: TGTGCCAGCTCACCGATAGCGGGGTCCGATACCTACGAGCAGTACTTC. Translation gives CASSPIAGSDTYEQYF.

This chain connects TRBV6-5 to TRBJ2-1, with D hard to call. Germline assignment: CDR1 MNHEY and CDR2 SVGAGI. The germline V and J ends were trimmed by 2 bases and 0 bases, with 11 bases remaining between them. This CDR3 region has 16 residues. CDR3 sequence: CASSYLGPGSYNEQFF. The DNA for the CDR3 is TGTGCCAGCAGTTACCTGGGTCCAGGCTCCTACAATGAGCAGTTCTTC.

This sequence joins TRBV19 and TRBJ1-1; TRBD1 aligns across 8 bases. V trimming: 5 bases; J trimming: 3 bases; junction bases outside the gene matches: 14. The length of the CDR3 is 17 residues. Germline CDR1 is LNHDA and CDR2 is SQIVND (reference sequence). The CDR3 region is CASSSRTGPLRDTEAFF. The CDR3 coding sequence is TGTGCCAGTAGTTCCCGGACAGGGCCCCTTAGGGACACTGAAGCTTTCTTT. The full variable domain, rest sourced from reference TRBV19 and TRBJ1-1, is DGGITQSPKYLFRKEGQNVTLSCEQNLNHDAMYWYRQDPGQGLRLIYYSQIVNDFQKGDIAEGYSVSREKKESFPLTVTSAQKNPTAFYLCASSSRTGPLRDTEAFFGQGTRLTVV.

The chain joins TRBV9 to TRBJ1-1, with D hard to call. Germline loops: CDR1 SGDLS, CDR2 YYNGEE. V was pared by 0 bases and J by 5 bases, with 14 bases between. The CDR3 loop spans 15 amino acids. The CDR3 sequence: CASSVEIGGQTEAFF. The CDR3 DNA reads as TGTGCCAGCAGCGTAGAAATCGGTGGTCAGACTGAAGCTTTCTTT.

The V call is TRBV6-5, the J call TRBJ2-1; D is possibly TRBD2 (5 bases). With 0 bases removed from V and 7 bases from J, the gap between germline ends came to 7 bases. Germline V CDR1 and CDR2: MNHEY, SVGAGI. This CDR3 is 13 amino acids long. The CDR3 region has the DNA TGTGCCAGCAGTTACTCGAGGAGGAATGAGCAGTTCTTC. This translates into CASSYSRRNEQFF.

The chain carries TRBV11-2 and TRBJ1-1, with TRBD1 identical over 12 bases. This CDR3 comprises 17 residues. The J segment lost 7 bases and the V segment lost 3 bases, leaving 12 bases of the junction unmatched. Germline V gives CDR1 SGHAT, CDR2 FQNNGV. The CDR3 sequence is CASSFHPGQGASGEAFF. The CDR3, as DNA: TGTGCCAGCAGCTTCCATCCGGGACAGGGGGCTTCTGGTGAAGCTTTCTTT.

This clone was observed a handful of times. The chain is built from TRBV9 and TRBJ1-1; D remains unclear. CDR3 length: 15 residues. CDR1 is SGDLS, CDR2 YYNGEE, per germline. Trimming removed 3 bases at V and 1 base at J, with 13 bases between. DNA for the CDR3: TGTGCCAGCAGCGCCTCCCCCGTCGGGAACACTGAAGCTTTCTTT. It codes for CASSASPVGNTEAFF.

V usage is TRBV4-1 and J usage is TRBJ1-5, with 9 bases lining up with TRBD1. The CDR3 totals 17 residues. The trim removed 3 bases at V and 5 bases at J, leaving 11 bases unmatched. CDR1 and CDR2 from the germline V gene are MGHRA and YSYEKL. CDR3 in amino acids: CASSHLYDRGRDQPQHF. Written as DNA, the CDR3 is TGCGCCAGCAGCCACCTATATGACAGGGGGAGGGATCAGCCCCAGCATTTT.

The chain has TRBV11-2 and TRBJ2-1; no clear D gene. The CDR3 extends over 11 amino acids. V lost 0 bases and J 10 bases, leaving 4 bases between the germline ends. Germline V CDR1 and CDR2: SGHAT, FQNNGV. Written as DNA, the CDR3 is TGTGCCAGCAGCTTAGATCTCGAGCAGTTCTTC. Its translation is CASSLDLEQFF.

The gene calls are TRBV5-8 and TRBJ2-7; a weak D match, TRBD1 (6 bases). Trimming stripped 4 bases from V and 5 bases from J, with 10 bases between. Germline loops: CDR1 SGHTS, CDR2 YDEGEE. This CDR3 spans 12 amino acids. The CDR3 nucleotides read TGTGCCAGCAGCATCAGGGGAAACGAGCAGTACTTC. This encodes CASSIRGNEQYF.

This clone appeared a single time. Compared with germline, one end of the junction differs, possibly owing to a read error. The chain employs TRBV5-4 and TRBJ1-2, with 8 bases matching TRBD1. Germline-derived CDR1 and CDR2 are SGHNT and YYREEE (reference sequence). This CDR3 spans 15 amino acids. The CDR3 region has the DNA TGTACCAGCAGCTTTCGGACAGGGTTAGACTATGGCTACACCTTC. Translation gives CTSSFRTGLDYGYTF.

The V and J genes are TRBV27 and TRBJ2-1; D unresolved. This CDR3 contains 12 residues. The V end lost 5 bases, the J end lost 12 bases, and 14 bases lay between the germline ends. The germline V gene has CDR1 MNHEY and CDR2 SMNVEV (reference sequence). This CDR3 reads CASSPTGVGQFF. DNA for the CDR3: TGTGCCAGCAGTCCCACCGGTGTGGGGCAGTTCTTC.

The chain has TRBV5-5 and TRBJ2-7; D remains ambiguous. CDR1 and CDR2 (germline): SGHKS, YYEKEE (reference sequence). V lost 2 bases and J 2 bases, leaving 8 bases between the germline ends. The CDR3 runs to 13 residues. The DNA of the CDR3 is TGTGCCAGCAGCTTAGGTGCCCCCTACGAGCAGTACTTC. Translating it yields CASSLGAPYEQYF.

As for this clone: In the same sample, other DNA sequences code for this CDR3. V is TRBV9 and J is TRBJ1-1, with a weak D call TRBD1 (6 bases). There are 13 residues in the CDR3. The germline V and J ends were trimmed by 3 bases and 2 bases, with 8 bases remaining between them. Germline V gene data show CDR1 as SGDLS and CDR2 as YYNGEE. The CDR3 DNA sequence: TGTGCCAGCAGCGAGGGGGGTAACACTGAAGCTTTCTTT. Translation: CASSEGGNTEAFF.

The chain links TRBV27 to TRBJ1-2; the D gene is possibly TRBD1 (6 bases). Germline V gives CDR1 MNHEY, CDR2 SMNVEV (reference sequence). CDR3 length: 14 residues. V lost 2 bases and J lost 8, with 15 bases in between. CDR3 sequence reads: CASSLKGGAGGYTF. The DNA for the CDR3 is TGTGCCAGCAGTTTAAAGGGGGGCGCGGGCGGCTACACCTTC.

The chain couples TRBV27 to TRBJ2-1; the match to TRBD2 covers 10 bases. Germline V gene lookup returns CDR1 MNHEY and CDR2 SMNVEV (reference sequence). With 6 bases clipped from V and 9 bases from J, the junction kept 14 bases outside the gene matches. CDR3 length equals 16 residues. CDR3 coding DNA: TGTGCCAGCAGACCTGGTTTAGCGGGGGGCAGGAGTGAGCAGTTCTTC. This gives the protein CASRPGLAGGRSEQFF.